This T cell receptor (beta chain) was sequenced for a study of read filtering for tumor transcriptome and immune sequencing. Molecular barcoded adaptors covering alpha/delta and beta/gamma chains were used on 400 to 450 ng RNA. Using its own MiXCR run on the reads, TCRdb lists one record per CDR3 protein. The sample includes some 140,000 distinct CDR3 sequences, approximately 13% of them seen just once. CDR3 size: 13 residues. V was pared by 4 bases and J by 6 bases, with 10 bases between. This clonotype was counted at least ten times. The material sequenced was a population of CD138-negative cells sorted from bone marrow. The rearrangement uses TRBV12-3 or TRBV12-4 and TRBJ1-5, with a weak D call TRBD1 (5 bases). The clonotype originates from a donor over 35 with multiple myeloma. The CDR3 DNA reads TGTGCCAGCAGTTCCGACAGATTTCAGCCCCAGCATTTT. This sequence encodes CASSSDRFQPQHF.